A single sample is the source of the 20 T cell receptor beta chains below, sequenced in a study of T-cell memory formation after mild COVID-19. TCRdb re-derived calls from the 5' RACE reads in MiXCR, one entry per CDR3 protein. The data show roughly 410,000 distinct CDR3 sequences, 20% to 25% seen once. Sequencing used PBMCs or a T cell subset sorted from them (not recorded which). These receptors were obtained from an adult woman who had mild COVID-19 (a few samples of this study predate the infection). Cell type and time point are not known.

The chain has TRBV5-6 and TRBJ1-1; D gene ambiguous. The CDR3 has 16 residues. Trimming removed 5 bases at V and 0 bases at J, with 17 bases between. The germline V gene has CDR1 SGHDT and CDR2 YYEEEE. The CDR3 DNA follows: TGTGCCAGCAGTTTCGGACGGAGGAGGGTGAACACTGAAGCTTTCTTT. It encodes CASSFGRRRVNTEAFF.

The V call is TRBV9, the J call TRBJ2-2; D gene ambiguous. The CDR3 consists of 15 residues. V dropped 4 bases and J dropped 5 bases, with 15 bases sitting between them. Looked up from germline, CDR1 is SGDLS and CDR2 is YYNGEE. The CDR3 sequence is CASSPKPAMTGELFF. CDR3 sequence (DNA): TGTGCCAGCAGCCCGAAGCCGGCTATGACCGGGGAGCTGTTTTTT.

This chain links TRBV5-4 with TRBJ2-1, with TRBD2 matching 11 bases. This CDR3 has 16 residues. V trimming: 4 bases; J trimming: 9 bases; junction bases outside the gene matches: 12. Germline-derived CDR1 and CDR2 are SGHNT and YYREEE (reference sequence). The CDR3 DNA reads TGTGCCAGCAGCCCACTCCGGCCTAGCGGGGGGACTGAGCAGTTCTTC. Its translation: CASSPLRPSGGTEQFF.

The chain is built from TRBV19 and TRBJ1-4; a possible D gene is TRBD1 (5 bases). Germline loops: CDR1 LNHDA, CDR2 SQIVND (reference sequence). The CDR3 has 15 amino acids. Trimming removed 5 bases at V and 5 bases at J, with 15 bases between. DNA of the CDR3: TGTGCCAGTAGTTCGGCGGGACGGAGAAATGAAAAACTGTTTTTT. This translates into CASSSAGRRNEKLFF. The full variable domain, in which reference TRBV19 and TRBJ1-4 provide the parts outside the CDR3, is DGGITQSPKYLFRKEGQNVTLSCEQNLNHDAMYWYRQDPGQGLRLIYYSQIVNDFQKGDIAEGYSVSREKKESFPLTVTSAQKNPTAFYLCASSSAGRRNEKLFFGSGTQLSVL.

The sample holds a few counts of this clonotype. V and J are TRBV6-1 and TRBJ2-1; D remains unclear. The CDR3 has 15 residues. Germline assignment: CDR1 MNHNS and CDR2 SASEGT. Trimming stripped 8 bases from V and 0 bases from J, with 14 bases between. This chain's CDR3 is CASVTLSSSYNEQFF. CDR3 nucleotides: TGTGCCAGCGTTACACTATCGAGCTCCTACAATGAGCAGTTCTTC.

This clonotype came up a few times. The gene calls are TRBV5-1 and TRBJ2-2, with 8 bases lining up with TRBD2. Germline V CDR1 and CDR2: SGHRS, YFSETQ. This CDR3 is 15 amino acids long. The junction had 8 bases not matched to a gene; V was cut back by 4 bases and J by 6 bases. CDR3 nucleotide sequence: TGCGCCAGCAGCCCCGGGACTAGTGGGGCCGGGGAGCTGTTTTTT. It encodes CASSPGTSGAGELFF.

This clonotype was detected a few times. This chain joins TRBV3-1 and TRBJ2-5; D perhaps matches TRBD1 (6 bases). CDR1 is LGHDT and CDR2 is YNNKEL in the germline V gene (reference sequence). This CDR3 has 13 amino acids. Trimming stripped 3 bases from V and 1 base from J, with 6 bases between. CDR3 amino acids: CASSHRGQETQYF. In DNA, the CDR3 is TGTGCCAGCAGCCACAGGGGCCAAGAGACCCAGTACTTC.

The genes are TRBV20-1 and TRBJ2-1; 8 bases agree with TRBD1. CDR3 length: 15 residues. The germline gives CDR1 DFQATT, CDR2 SNEGSKA (reference sequence). V shed 6 bases and J 9 bases; nucleotides not matched to a gene: 16. The CDR3 sequence is CSAGGQGIVGGEQFF. For the CDR3, the DNA is TGCAGTGCGGGAGGACAGGGAATTGTTGGGGGTGAGCAGTTCTTC.

V usage is TRBV7-3 and J usage is TRBJ2-5, with 8 bases matching TRBD2. CDR1 is SGHTA and CDR2 is FQGTGA in the germline V gene. The ends lost 5 bases at V and 4 bases at J; junction bases unmatched: 6. There are 14 residues in the CDR3. The CDR3 region has the DNA TGTGCCAGCAGCAAAAGCGGGGGAAGAGAGACCCAGTACTTC. Its translation is CASSKSGGRETQYF. The whole variable domain, remainder taken from reference TRBV7-3 and TRBJ2-5, is GAGVSQTPSNKVTEKGKYVELRCDPISGHTALYWYRQSLGQGPEFLIYFQGTGAADDSGLPNDRFFAVRPEGSVSTLKIQRTERGDSAVYLCASSKSGGRETQYFGPGTRLLVL.

This chain uses TRBV5-6 with TRBJ1-1; D not resolved. V lost 0 bases and J 5 bases, leaving 14 bases between the germline ends. Per germline, CDR1 SGHDT and CDR2 YYEEEE. The length of the CDR3 is 15 residues. CDR3 sequence reads: CASSLVAPLSTEAFF. CDR3 DNA: TGTGCCAGCAGCTTGGTGGCCCCCCTGTCGACTGAAGCTTTCTTT.

This clonotype was observed a few times. The chain is built from TRBV6-2 or TRBV6-3 and TRBJ2-2; D may correspond to TRBD1 or TRBD2 (5 bases each). The CDR3 covers 14 residues. The germline V gene has CDR1 MNHEY and CDR2 SVGEGT. Trimming took off 4 bases at V and 4 bases at J, with 10 bases between the two ends. DNA of the CDR3: TGTGCCAGCAGTTCGATCGGGGCCACCGGGGAGCTGTTTTTT. Encoded protein: CASSSIGATGELFF.

This clonotype was detected only a few times. The J gene is TRBJ1-1, the V gene TRBV11-2; D gene uncertain. The CDR3 is 12 amino acids. From germline, CDR1 is SGHAT and CDR2 FQNNGV. Trimming removed 5 bases at V and 6 bases at J, with 10 bases between. CDR3 protein: CASSLLTPEAFF. CDR3 nucleotide sequence: TGTGCCAGCAGCCTACTGACCCCTGAAGCTTTCTTT.

This clonotype showed up just a few times. The V call is TRBV5-1, the J call TRBJ2-1, with a tentative D call TRBD2 (5 bases). The CDR3 is 14 amino acids. Looked up from germline, CDR1 is SGHRS and CDR2 is YFSETQ. The germline V and J ends were trimmed by 4 bases and 2 bases, with 10 bases remaining between them. CDR3 sequence (DNA): TGCGCCAGCAGCCCGGGGTCCCCCTACAATGAGCAGTTCTTC. It specifies CASSPGSPYNEQFF.

This clonotype was observed a few times. This rearrangement joins TRBV29-1 to TRBJ2-1; D is perhaps TRBD2 (7 bases). CDR3 length: 12 amino acids. V dropped 2 bases and J dropped 10 bases, with 12 bases sitting between them. Germline V lookup: CDR1 SQVTM, CDR2 ANQGSEA. CDR3 sequence reads: CSVEKGGDEQFF. The CDR3 bases are TGCAGCGTTGAAAAAGGGGGGGACGAGCAGTTCTTC.

The CDR3 spells CASAEGTSQFF. In DNA, the CDR3 is TGTGCCAGCGCAGAGGGGACTTCGCAGTTCTTC. V is TRBV6-2 or TRBV6-3 and J is TRBJ2-1; TRBD2 might be the D (6 bases). V was pared by 8 bases and J by 12 bases, with 14 bases between. Germline V gives CDR1 MNHEY, CDR2 SVGEGT. The CDR3 totals 11 residues.

Written as DNA, the CDR3 is TGTGCCAGCAGCATAGGGGCAGCGGGAGGAGAAGAAGAGACCCAGTACTTC. Translating gives CASSIGAAGGEEETQYF. The J gene is TRBJ2-5, the V gene TRBV21-1; the table gives TRBD2 as D, unverified against the DNA. TRBV21-1 is labeled a pseudogene. CDR3 length: 17 residues.

V gene TRBV14 combines with J gene TRBJ1-1; no definite D call. The CDR3 sequence is 12 residues long. Trimming removed 2 bases from V and 7 bases from J, with 8 bases in between. CDR1 is SGHDN, CDR2 FVKESK, per germline. CDR3 residues: CASSQNMIEAFF. The CDR3, as DNA: TGTGCCAGCAGCCAAAATATGATTGAAGCTTTCTTT. Complete variable domain (other parts from reference TRBV14 and TRBJ1-1): EAGVTQFPSHSVIEKGQTVTLRCDPISGHDNLYWYRRVMGKEIKFLLHFVKESKQDESGMPNNRFLAERTGGTYSTLKVQPAELEDSGVYFCASSQNMIEAFFGQGTRLTVV.

This sequence joins TRBV7-6 and TRBJ2-3; either TRBD1 or TRBD2 may supply D (5 bases each). There are 17 residues in the CDR3. The V end was cut by 5 bases, the J end by 3 bases, with 21 bases between. The germline V gene has CDR1 SGHVS and CDR2 FNYEAQ. In nucleotides, the CDR3 is TGTGCCAGCAGCACCCTCCCCGGGACCCAAGAGACAGATACGCAGTATTTT. This gives the protein CASSTLPGTQETDTQYF.

This chain uses TRBV4-3 with TRBJ2-5, with D possibly TRBD2 on 6 matching bases. The V end was cut by 0 bases, the J end by 1 base, with 12 bases between. The CDR3 length is 16 residues. Germline CDR1 is LGHNA and CDR2 is YSLEER. In DNA form, the CDR3 reads TGCGCCAGCAGCCAAGATCGGGCGGGACCCCAAGAGACCCAGTACTTC. Translated, it gives CASSQDRAGPQETQYF.

The V gene is TRBV6-1, the J gene TRBJ2-3; 8 bases are a match to TRBD1. Trimming took 2 bases from V and 5 from J; bases not matched to a gene: 6. The CDR3 runs 15 residues. Germline V gene data show CDR1 as MNHNS and CDR2 as SASEGT. The CDR3 here is CASSEYGQGVDTQYF. The CDR3 DNA sequence: TGTGCCAGCAGTGAATACGGACAGGGAGTAGATACGCAGTATTTT.